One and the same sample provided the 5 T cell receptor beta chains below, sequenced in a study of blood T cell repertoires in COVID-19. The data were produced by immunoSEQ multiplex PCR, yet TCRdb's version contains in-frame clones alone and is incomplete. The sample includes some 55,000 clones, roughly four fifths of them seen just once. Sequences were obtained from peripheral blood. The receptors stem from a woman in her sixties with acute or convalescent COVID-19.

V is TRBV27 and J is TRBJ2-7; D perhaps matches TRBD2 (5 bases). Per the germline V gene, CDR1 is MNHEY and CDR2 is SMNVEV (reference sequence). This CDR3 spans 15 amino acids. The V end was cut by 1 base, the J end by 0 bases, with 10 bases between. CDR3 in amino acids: CASSLYGVSSYEQYF. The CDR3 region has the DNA TGTGCCAGCAGTTTATACGGGGTAAGCTCCTACGAGCAGTACTTC.

CDR3 amino acids: CAWRTTGNYGYTF. For the CDR3, the DNA is TGTGCCTGGAGGACGACAGGGAACTATGGCTACACCTTC. The V gene is TRBV30, the J gene TRBJ1-2, with TRBD1 matching over 7 bases. The junction had 3 bases not matched to a gene; V was cut back by 3 bases and J by 2 bases. Germline V gene data show CDR1 as GTSNPN and CDR2 as SVGIG (reference sequence). The CDR3 consists of 13 residues.

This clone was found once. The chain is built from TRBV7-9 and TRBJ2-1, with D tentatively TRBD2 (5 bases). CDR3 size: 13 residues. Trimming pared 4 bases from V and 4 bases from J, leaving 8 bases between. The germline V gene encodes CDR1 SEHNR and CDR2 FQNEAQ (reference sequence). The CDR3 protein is CASSYRDYNEQFF. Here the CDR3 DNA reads TGTGCCAGCAGCTACCGGGATTACAATGAGCAGTTCTTC.

The CDR3 DNA reads TGTGCCAGTAGTCCATGGGGACTAGCGGGCGGCAATGAGCAGTTCTTC. It yields the protein CASSPWGLAGGNEQFF. The chain carries TRBV19 and TRBJ2-1; 12 positions match TRBD2. V was pared by 5 bases and J by 6 bases, with 8 bases of the junction left unmatched. Germline-derived CDR1 and CDR2 are LNHDA and SQIVND (reference sequence). The CDR3 consists of 16 residues. Filled out from reference TRBV19 and TRBJ2-1, the complete variable domain reads DGGITQSPKYLFRKEGQNVTLSCEQNLNHDAMYWYRQDPGQGLRLIYYSQIVNDFQKGDIAEGYSVSREKKESFPLTVTSAQKNPTAFYLCASSPWGLAGGNEQFFGPGTRLTVL.

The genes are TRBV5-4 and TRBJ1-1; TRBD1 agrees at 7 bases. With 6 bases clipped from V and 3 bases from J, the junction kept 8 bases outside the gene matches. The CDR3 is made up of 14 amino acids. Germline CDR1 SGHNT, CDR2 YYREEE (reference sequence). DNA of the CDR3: TGTGCCAGCAACCCGGCAGGGGGTTACACTGAAGCTTTCTTT. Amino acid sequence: CASNPAGGYTEAFF.